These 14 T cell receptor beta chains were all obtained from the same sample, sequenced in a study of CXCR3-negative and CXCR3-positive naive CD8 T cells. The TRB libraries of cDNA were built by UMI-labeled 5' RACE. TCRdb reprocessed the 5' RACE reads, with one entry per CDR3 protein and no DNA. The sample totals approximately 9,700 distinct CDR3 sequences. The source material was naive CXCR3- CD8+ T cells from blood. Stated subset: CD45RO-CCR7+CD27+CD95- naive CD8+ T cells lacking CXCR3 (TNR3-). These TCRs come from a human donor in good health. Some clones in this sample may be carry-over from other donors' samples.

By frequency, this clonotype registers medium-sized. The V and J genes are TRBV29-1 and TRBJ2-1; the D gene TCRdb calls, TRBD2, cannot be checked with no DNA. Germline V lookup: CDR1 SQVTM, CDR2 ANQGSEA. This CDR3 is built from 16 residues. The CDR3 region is CSVSGTQGVSYNEQFF.

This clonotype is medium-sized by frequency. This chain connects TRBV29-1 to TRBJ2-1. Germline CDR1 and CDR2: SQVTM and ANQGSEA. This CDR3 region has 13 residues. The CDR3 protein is CSVEEVRIDEQFF.

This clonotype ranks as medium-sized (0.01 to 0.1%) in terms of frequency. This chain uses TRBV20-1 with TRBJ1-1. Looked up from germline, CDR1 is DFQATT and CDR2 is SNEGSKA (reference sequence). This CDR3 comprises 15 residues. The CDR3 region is CSARNVAGPDTEAFF.

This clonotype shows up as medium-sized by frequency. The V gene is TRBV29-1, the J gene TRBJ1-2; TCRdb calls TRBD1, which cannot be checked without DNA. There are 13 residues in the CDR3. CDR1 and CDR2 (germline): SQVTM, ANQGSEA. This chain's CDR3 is CSVEEQGYYSYTF.

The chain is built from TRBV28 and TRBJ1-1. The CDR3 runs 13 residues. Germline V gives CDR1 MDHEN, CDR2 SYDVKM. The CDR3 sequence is CASSHPYDTEAFF.

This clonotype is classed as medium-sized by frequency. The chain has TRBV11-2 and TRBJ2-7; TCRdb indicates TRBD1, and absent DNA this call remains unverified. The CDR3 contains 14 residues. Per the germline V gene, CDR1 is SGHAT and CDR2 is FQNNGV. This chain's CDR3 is CASSLDPGGSEQYF. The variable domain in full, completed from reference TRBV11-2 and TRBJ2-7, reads EAGVAQSPRYKIIEKRQSVAFWCNPISGHATLYWYQQILGQGPKLLIQFQNNGVVDDSQLPKDRFSAERLKGVDSTLKIQPAKLEDSAVYLCASSLDPGGSEQYFGPGTRLTVT.

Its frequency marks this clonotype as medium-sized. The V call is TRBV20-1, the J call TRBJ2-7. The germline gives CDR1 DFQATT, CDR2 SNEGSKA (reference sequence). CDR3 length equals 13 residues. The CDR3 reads CSAVDGSSYEQYF.

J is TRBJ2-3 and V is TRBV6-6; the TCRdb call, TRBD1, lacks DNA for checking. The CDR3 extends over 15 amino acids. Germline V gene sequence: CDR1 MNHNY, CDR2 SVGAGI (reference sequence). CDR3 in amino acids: CASKGFVSNTDTQYF.

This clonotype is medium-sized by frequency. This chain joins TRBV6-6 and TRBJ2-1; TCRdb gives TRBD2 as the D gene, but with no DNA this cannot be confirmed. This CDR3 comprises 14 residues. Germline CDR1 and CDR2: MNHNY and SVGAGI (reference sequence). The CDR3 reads CASSYSRSGGEQFF.

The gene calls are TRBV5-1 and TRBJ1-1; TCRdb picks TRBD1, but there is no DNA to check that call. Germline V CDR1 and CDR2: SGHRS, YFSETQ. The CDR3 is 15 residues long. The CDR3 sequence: CASSFTDGDGTEAFF.

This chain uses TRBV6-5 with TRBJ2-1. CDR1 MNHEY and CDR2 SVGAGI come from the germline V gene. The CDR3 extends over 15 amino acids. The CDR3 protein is CASSYSREVDNEQFF.

Here the CDR3 reads CSVEGAGGSDTQYF. The chain has TRBV29-1 and TRBJ2-3; TCRdb's D call, TRBD2, is unchecked because there is no DNA. There are 14 residues in the CDR3. Germline assignment: CDR1 SQVTM and CDR2 ANQGSEA.

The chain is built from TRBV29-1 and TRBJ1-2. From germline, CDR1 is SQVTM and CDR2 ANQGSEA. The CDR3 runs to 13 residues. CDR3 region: CSVEEGPNYGYTF.

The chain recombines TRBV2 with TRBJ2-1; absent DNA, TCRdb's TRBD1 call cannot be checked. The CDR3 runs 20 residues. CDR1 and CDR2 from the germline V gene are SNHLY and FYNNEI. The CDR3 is CASSDIVVRGRTSSYNEQFF.